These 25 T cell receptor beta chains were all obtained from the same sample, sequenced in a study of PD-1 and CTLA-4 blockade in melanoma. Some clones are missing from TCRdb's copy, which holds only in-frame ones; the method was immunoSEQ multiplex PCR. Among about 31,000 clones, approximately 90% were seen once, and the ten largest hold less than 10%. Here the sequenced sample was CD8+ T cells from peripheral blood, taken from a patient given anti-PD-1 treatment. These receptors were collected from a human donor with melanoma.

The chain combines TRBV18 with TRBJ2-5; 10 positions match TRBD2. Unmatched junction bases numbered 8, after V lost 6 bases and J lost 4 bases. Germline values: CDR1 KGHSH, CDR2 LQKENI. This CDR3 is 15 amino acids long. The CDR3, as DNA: TGTGCCAGCTCGCCATATAGCGGGAGGTCAGAGACCCAGTACTTC. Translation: CASSPYSGRSETQYF.

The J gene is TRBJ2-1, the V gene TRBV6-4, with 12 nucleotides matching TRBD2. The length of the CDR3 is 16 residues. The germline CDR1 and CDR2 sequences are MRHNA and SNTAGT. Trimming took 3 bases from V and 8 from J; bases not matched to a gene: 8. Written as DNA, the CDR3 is TGTGCCAGCAGTGATCTAGCGGGAGGGCCTCAGGATGAGCAGTTCTTC. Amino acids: CASSDLAGGPQDEQFF.

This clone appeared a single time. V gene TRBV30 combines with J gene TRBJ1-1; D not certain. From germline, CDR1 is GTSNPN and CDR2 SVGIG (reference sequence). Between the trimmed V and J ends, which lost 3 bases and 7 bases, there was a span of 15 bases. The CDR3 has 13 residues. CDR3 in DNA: TGTGCCTGGAGCGCCTCCCGGGTTGGTGAAGCTTTCTTT. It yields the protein CAWSASRVGEAFF.

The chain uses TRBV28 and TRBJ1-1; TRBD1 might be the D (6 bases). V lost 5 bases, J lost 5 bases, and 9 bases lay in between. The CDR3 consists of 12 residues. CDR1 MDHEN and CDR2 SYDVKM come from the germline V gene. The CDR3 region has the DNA TGTGCCAGCAGTGTGACAGGAACTGAAGCTTTCTTT. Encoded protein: CASSVTGTEAFF.

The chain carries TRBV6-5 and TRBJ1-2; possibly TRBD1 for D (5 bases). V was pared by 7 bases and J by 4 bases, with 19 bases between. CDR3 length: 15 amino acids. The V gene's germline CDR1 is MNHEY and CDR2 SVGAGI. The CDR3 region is CASTRGLSWSYGYTF. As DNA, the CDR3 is TGTGCCAGCACCCGGGGACTATCGTGGAGCTATGGCTACACCTTC.

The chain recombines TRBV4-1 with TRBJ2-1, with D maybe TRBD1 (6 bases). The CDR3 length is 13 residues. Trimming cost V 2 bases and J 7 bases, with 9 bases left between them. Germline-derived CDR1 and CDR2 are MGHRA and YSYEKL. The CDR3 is CASSQIQGNEQFF. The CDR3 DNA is TGCGCCAGCAGCCAAATACAGGGAAATGAGCAGTTCTTC.

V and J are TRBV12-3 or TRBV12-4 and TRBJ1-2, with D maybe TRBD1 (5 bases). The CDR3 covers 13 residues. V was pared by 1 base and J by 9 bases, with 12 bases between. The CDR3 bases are TGTGCCAGCAGTTTAGGGGGCGATGAAAGCTACACCTTC. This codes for CASSLGGDESYTF.

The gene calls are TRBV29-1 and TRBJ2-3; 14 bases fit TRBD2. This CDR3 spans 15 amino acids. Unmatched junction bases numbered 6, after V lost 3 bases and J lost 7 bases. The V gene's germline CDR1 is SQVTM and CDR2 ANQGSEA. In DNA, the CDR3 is TGCAGCGTTGATGGACTAGCGGGAGGCCCATATACGCAGTATTTT. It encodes CSVDGLAGGPYTQYF.

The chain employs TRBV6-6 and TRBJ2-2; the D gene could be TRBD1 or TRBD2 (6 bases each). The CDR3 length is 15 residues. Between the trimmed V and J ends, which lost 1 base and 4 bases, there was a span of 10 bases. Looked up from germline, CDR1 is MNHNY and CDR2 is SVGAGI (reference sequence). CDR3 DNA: TGTGCCAGCAGTTACTGGGGGGCGATCACCGGGGAGCTGTTTTTT. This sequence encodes CASSYWGAITGELFF.

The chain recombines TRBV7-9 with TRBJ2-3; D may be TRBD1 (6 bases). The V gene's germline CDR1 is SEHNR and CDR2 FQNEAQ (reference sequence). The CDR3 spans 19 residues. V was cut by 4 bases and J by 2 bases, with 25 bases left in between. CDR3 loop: CASSSSIHSWTADTDTQYF. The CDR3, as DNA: TGTGCCAGCAGCTCTAGCATTCACTCCTGGACAGCCGACACAGATACGCAGTATTTT.

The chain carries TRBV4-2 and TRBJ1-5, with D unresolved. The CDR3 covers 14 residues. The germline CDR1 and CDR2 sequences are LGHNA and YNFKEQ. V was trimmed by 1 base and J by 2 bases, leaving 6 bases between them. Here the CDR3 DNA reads TGTGCCAGCAGCCAAGTGTACGGCAATCAGCCCCAGCATTTT. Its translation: CASSQVYGNQPQHF.

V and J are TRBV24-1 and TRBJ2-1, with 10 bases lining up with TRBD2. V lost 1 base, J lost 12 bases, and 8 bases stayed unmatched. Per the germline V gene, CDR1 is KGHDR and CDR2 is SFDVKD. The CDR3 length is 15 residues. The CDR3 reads CATSDLRLAGGGQFF. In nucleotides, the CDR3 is TGTGCCACCAGTGATTTAAGACTAGCGGGTGGGGGGCAGTTCTTC.

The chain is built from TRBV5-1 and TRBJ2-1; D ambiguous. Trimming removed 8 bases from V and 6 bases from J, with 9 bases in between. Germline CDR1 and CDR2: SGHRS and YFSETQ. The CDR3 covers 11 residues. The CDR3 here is CASTSGNEQFF. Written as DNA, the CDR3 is TGCGCCAGTACTTCAGGCAATGAGCAGTTCTTC.

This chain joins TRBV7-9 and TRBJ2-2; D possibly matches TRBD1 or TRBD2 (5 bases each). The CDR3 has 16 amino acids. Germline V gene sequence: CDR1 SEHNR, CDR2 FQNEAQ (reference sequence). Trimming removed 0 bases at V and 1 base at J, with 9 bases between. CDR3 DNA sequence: TGTGCCAGCAGCTTAGCGGGGGTGGAGAACACCGGGGAGCTGTTTTTT. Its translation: CASSLAGVENTGELFF.

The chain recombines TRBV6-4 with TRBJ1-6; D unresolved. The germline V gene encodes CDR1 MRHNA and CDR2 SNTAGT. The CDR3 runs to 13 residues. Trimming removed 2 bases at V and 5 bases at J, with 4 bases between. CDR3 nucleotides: TGTGCCAGCAGTGACAGGGATAATTCACCCCTCCACTTT. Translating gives CASSDRDNSPLHF.

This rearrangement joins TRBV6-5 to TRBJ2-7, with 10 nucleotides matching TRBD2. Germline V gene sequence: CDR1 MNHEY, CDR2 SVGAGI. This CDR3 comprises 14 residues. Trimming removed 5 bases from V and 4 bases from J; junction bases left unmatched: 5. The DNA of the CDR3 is TGTGCCAGCAGTACCCTAGCGGGAGTGTACGAGCAGTACTTC. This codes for CASSTLAGVYEQYF.

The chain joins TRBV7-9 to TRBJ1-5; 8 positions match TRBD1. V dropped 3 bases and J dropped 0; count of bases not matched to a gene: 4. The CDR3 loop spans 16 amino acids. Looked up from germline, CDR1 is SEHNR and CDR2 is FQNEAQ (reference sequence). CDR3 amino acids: CASSFAGGTSNQPQHF. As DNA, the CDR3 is TGTGCCAGCAGCTTCGCAGGGGGCACTAGCAATCAGCCCCAGCATTTT.

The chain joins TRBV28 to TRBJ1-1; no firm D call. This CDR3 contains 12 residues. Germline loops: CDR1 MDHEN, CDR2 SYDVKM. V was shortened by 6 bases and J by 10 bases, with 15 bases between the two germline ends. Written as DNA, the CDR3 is TGTGCCAGCAGCTTGCCCCAGACCGGAGCTTTCTTT. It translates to CASSLPQTGAFF. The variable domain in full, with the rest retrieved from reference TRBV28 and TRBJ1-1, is DVKVTQSSRYLVKRTGEKVFLECVQDMDHENMFWYRQDPGLGLRLIYFSYDVKMKEKGDIPEGYSVSREKKERFSLILESASTNQTSMYLCASSLPQTGAFFGQGTRLTVV.

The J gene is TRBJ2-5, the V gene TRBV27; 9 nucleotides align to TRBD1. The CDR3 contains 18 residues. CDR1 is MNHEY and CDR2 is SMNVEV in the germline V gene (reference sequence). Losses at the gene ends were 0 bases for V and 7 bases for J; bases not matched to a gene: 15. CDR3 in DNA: TGTGCCAGCAGTTTATCTGGGATACAGGGGGCCACAAGAGGGACCCAGTACTTC. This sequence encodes CASSLSGIQGATRGTQYF.

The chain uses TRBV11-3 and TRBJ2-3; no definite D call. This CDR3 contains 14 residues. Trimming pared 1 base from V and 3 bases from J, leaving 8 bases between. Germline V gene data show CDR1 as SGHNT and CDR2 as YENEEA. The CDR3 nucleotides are TGTGCCAGCAGCTTAGTTGGTGGGACAGATACGCAGTATTTT. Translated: CASSLVGGTDTQYF.

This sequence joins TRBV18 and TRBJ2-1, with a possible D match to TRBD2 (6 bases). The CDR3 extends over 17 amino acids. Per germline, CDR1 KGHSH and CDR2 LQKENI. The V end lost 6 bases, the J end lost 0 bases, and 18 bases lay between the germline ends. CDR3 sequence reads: CASSPPGGKSSYNEQFF. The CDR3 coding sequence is TGTGCCAGCTCCCCCCCCGGCGGGAAGAGCTCCTACAATGAGCAGTTCTTC. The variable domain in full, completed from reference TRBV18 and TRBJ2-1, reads NAGVMQNPRHLVRRRGQEARLRCSPMKGHSHVYWYRQLPEEGLKFMVYLQKENIIDESGMPKERFSAEFPKEGPSILRIQQVVRGDSAAYFCASSPPGGKSSYNEQFFGPGTRLTVL.

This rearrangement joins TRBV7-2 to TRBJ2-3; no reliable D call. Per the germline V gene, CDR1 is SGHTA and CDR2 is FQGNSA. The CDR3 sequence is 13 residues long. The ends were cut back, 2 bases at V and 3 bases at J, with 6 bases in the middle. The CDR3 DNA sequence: TGTGCCAGCAGCTTACTGGGTACAGATACGCAGTATTTT. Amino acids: CASSLLGTDTQYF.

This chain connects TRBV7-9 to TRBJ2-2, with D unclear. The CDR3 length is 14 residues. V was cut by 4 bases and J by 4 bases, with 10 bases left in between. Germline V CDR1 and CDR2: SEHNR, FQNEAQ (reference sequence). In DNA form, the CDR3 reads TGTGCCAGCAGCTCATCCCCCCCCACCGGGGAGCTGTTTTTT. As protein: CASSSSPPTGELFF.

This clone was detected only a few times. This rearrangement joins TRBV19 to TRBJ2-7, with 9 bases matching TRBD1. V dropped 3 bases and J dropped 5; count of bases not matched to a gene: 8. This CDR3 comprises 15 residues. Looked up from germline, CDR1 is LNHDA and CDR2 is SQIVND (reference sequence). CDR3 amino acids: CASSIWGQGVDEQYF. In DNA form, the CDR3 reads TGTGCCAGTAGTATTTGGGGACAGGGAGTCGACGAGCAGTACTTC.

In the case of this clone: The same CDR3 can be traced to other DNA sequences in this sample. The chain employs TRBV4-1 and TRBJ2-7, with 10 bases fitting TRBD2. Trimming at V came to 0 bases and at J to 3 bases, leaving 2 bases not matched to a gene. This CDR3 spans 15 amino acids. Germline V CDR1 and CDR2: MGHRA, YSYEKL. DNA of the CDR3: TGCGCCAGCAGCCAAGATAGCGGGGGGTTCTACGAGCAGTACTTC. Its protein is CASSQDSGGFYEQYF.